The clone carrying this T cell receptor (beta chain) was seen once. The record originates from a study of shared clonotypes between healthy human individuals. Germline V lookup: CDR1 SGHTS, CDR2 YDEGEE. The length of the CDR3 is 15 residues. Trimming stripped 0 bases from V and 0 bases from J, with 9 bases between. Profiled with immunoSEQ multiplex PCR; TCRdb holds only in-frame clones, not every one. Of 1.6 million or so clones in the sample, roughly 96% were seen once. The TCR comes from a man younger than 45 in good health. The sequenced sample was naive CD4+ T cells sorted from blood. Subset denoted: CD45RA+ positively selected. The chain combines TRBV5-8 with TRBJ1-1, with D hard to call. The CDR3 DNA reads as TGTGCCAGCAGCTTGGGAGGCCAGATGAACACTGAAGCTTTCTTT. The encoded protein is CASSLGGQMNTEAFF.